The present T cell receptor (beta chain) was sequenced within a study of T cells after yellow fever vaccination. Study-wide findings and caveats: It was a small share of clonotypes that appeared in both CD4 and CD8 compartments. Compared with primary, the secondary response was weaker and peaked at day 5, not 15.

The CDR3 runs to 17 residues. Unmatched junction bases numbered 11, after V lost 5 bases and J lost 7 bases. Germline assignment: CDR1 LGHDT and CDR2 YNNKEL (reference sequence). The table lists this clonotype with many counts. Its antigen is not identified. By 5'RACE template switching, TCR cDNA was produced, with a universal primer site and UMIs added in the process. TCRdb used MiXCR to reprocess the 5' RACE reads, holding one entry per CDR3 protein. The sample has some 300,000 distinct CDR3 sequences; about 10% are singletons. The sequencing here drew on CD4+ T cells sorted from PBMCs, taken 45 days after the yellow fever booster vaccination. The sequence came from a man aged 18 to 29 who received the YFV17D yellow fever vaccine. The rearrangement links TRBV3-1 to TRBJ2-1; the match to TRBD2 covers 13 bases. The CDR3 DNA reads TGTGCCAGCAGCTCCCGCCCCACTAGCGGGGGGGCGAATGAGCAGTTCTTC. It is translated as CASSSRPTSGGANEQFF.